The rows below give T cell receptor beta chains drawn from one sample of a study of blood T cell repertoires in COVID-19. Clones were sequenced by immunoSEQ multiplex PCR, and TCRdb holds only the in-frame ones, with some missing. The table has under 350,000 clones, around nine tenths seen once. Sequenced sample: peripheral blood. The receptor source for this set is a man aged 40-49 years with acute or convalescent COVID-19. Each CDR3 is given with its conserved first and last residue. Each record gives: J gene, V gene, clone size, D gene, CDR3 protein, CDR3 DNA. The D gene is left open where the match is weak. Expanded clones are given a class, and other clones once, few, many or no size at all.

TRBJ2-1,TRBV10-3,NA,NA,CAISESIGGRWNEQFF,TGTGCCATCAGTGAGTCGATAGGGGGTAGGTGGAATGAGCAGTTCTTC
TRBJ1-4,TRBV12-5,NA,NA,CASGLSGGKLFF,TGTGCTAGTGGTTTGTCCGGTGGAAAACTGTTTTTT
TRBJ2-3,TRBV5-1,NA,TRBD1,CASSFGTGADTQYF,TGCGCCAGCAGCTTCGGGACAGGAGCGGATACGCAGTATTTT
TRBJ2-1,TRBV5-1,NA,TRBD2,CASSLAEAGYNEQFF,TGCGCCAGCAGCTTGGCTGAAGCGGGGTACAATGAGCAGTTCTTC
TRBJ2-3,TRBV10-3,NA,NA,CAISERGTDTQYF,TGTGCCATCAGTGAGCGGGGGACAGATACGCAGTATTTT
TRBJ2-7,TRBV2,NA,NA,CASSGSGESYEQYF,TGTGCCAGCAGTGGGAGTGGCGAATCCTACGAGCAGTACTTC
TRBJ1-6,TRBV5-1,once,TRBD1,CASTPGQGDNSPLHF,TGCGCCAGCACTCCGGGACAGGGCGATAATTCACCCCTCCACTTT
TRBJ1-1,TRBV10-2,NA,NA,CASSGLTIDRHNTEAFF,TGCGCCAGCAGTGGGTTAACGATTGACAGGCACAACACTGAAGCTTTCTTT
TRBJ1-2,TRBV7-9,once,TRBD1,CASSCPRQGVRINYGYTF,TGTGCCAGCAGCTGCCCGAGGCAGGGGGTTCGAATTAACTATGGCTACACCTTC
TRBJ1-6,TRBV6-5,once,TRBD1,CASSRTGGSPLHF,TGTGCCAGCAGTCGGACAGGGGGTTCACCCCTCCACTTT
TRBJ1-5,TRBV6-1,NA,NA,CASSDVGTSNQPQHF,TGTGCCAGCAGTGACGTCGGGACTTCAAATCAGCCCCAGCATTTT
TRBJ1-2,TRBV6-5,NA,NA,CASSYSHRDGYTF,TGTGCCAGCAGTTACTCTCATCGCGATGGCTACACCTTC
TRBJ1-2,TRBV10-3,NA,NA,CAIRATEYGYTF,TGTGCCATCAGAGCGACGGAGTATGGCTACACCTTC
TRBJ2-3,TRBV10-3,NA,NA,CAISVVGASTDTQYF,TGTGCCATCAGTGTAGTAGGGGCTAGCACAGATACGCAGTATTTT
TRBJ2-7,TRBV18,NA,TRBD1,CASSAGTGIYEQYF,TGTGCCAGCTCGGCCGGGACAGGGATCTACGAGCAGTACTTC
TRBJ2-1,TRBV4-1,NA,TRBD2,CASSQVRGGANEQFF,TGCGCCAGCAGCCAAGTCCGCGGGGGGGCAAATGAGCAGTTCTTC